The clone carrying this T cell receptor beta chain was observed a handful of times. The entry originates in a study of T-cell reconstitution after alpha-beta-depleted transplantation in children. The TCRbeta library was prepared with unique molecular identifiers. A single record per CDR3 protein comes from TCRdb applying MiXCR to the PCR reads. Of approximately 640,000 distinct CDR3 sequences listed, approximately 15% are singletons. Germline V gene sequence: CDR1 SEHNR, CDR2 FQNEAQ (reference sequence). This CDR3 contains 15 residues. With V trimmed by 5 bases and J by 3 bases, 5 bases remained unmatched.

The sample here was PBMCs from the stem cell graft donor, taken from the stem cell graft. The receptor was isolated from a human donor who donated a stem cell graft to a child with acute myeloid leukemia. The chain joins TRBV7-9 to TRBJ2-3; 10 bases are shared with TRBD2. The CDR3 coding sequence is TGTGCCAGCAGCCCGAGCGGGGGGGCAACAGATACGCAGTATTTT. Its protein product is CASSPSGGATDTQYF. The whole variable domain, remainder taken from reference TRBV7-9 and TRBJ2-3, is DTGVSQNPRHKITKRGQNVTFRCDPISEHNRLYWYRQTLGQGPEFLTYFQNEAQLEKSRLLSDRFSAERPKGSFSTLEIQRTEQGDSAMYLCASSPSGGATDTQYFGPGTRLTVL.